This T cell receptor beta chain was captured by sequencing in a study of CD8 T cells in ankylosing spondylitis. From germline, CDR1 is LGHNA and CDR2 YSLEER. V lost 2 bases, J lost 5 bases, and 9 bases lay in between. The CDR3 runs to 13 residues. In making TCR beta libraries, quantitative 5'-RACE with molecular barcodes was used. From the 5' RACE reads, TCRdb called clonotypes with MiXCR, one entry per CDR3 protein. There are some 840,000 distinct CDR3 sequences in the sample; 10% to 15% occur only once, and less than 0.65% lies in the top ten. There are a few counts of this clonotype. Antigen: not known. Study results and caveats: Typical of ankylosing spondylitis blood, it appeared, was a TCR beta motif of roughly eight highly homologous variants.

The chain combines TRBV4-3 with TRBJ1-2; the D gene is possibly TRBD1 (5 bases). The sequencing sample was made of blood, either unsorted or a sorted T cell fraction (not recorded which). This TCR derives from a male donor with ankylosing spondylitis. The CDR3 coding sequence is TGCGCCAGCAGCCAACCGGGGACGTATGGCTACACCTTC. It yields the protein CASSQPGTYGYTF.